The clone carrying this T cell receptor beta chain occurred a few times. Its antigen is not identified. Trimming stripped 1 base from V and 1 base from J, with 15 bases between. Germline V gene data show CDR1 as SGHDT and CDR2 as YYEEEE. The CDR3 totals 17 residues. These data are taken from a study of T cells in narcolepsy. In the study overall: Enrolled donors included narcolepsy type 1 or type 2 patients and healthy controls. Whole-study findings and limits: Autoreactive HCRT-specific and TRIB2-specific clonotypes were marked in same-patient CSF-versus-blood CD4+ comparisons. Reportedly, autoreactive clonotypes were serially detected in patients' blood but not controls'. No autoreactive T cell clone sequences appeared in some memory CD4+ repertoires.

The data were produced by immunoSEQ multiplex PCR, yet TCRdb's version contains in-frame clones alone and is incomplete. Among under 25,000 clones listed, 84% were seen once. The sample taken for sequencing was CD45RA- memory CD4+ T cells from PBMCs. The chain recombines TRBV5-6 with TRBJ1-3, with unresolved D. The receptor was isolated from a human donor with narcolepsy. The CDR3 loop reads CASSLQLRRGSGNTIYF. The CDR3 DNA is TGTGCCAGCAGCTTGCAGCTTCGTCGTGGGTCTGGAAACACCATATATTTT.